These 23 T cell receptor beta chains originate from one sample sequenced in a study of blood T cells in healthy people across ages. Together with a sample-barcoded 5' primer, a J-beta primer mix was included in a second PCR lasting 7 to 11 cycles. TCRdb re-called the 5' RACE reads through MiXCR, storing one row per CDR3 protein. Of 1.5 million to 2 million distinct CDR3 sequences in the sample, 34% were seen once. The sample was blood. The origin of the receptors is a woman aged 25-40 years in good health.

The sample holds a few counts of this clonotype. V is TRBV28 and J is TRBJ2-1; D possibly corresponds to TRBD2 (6 bases). Per the germline V gene, CDR1 is MDHEN and CDR2 is SYDVKM. The CDR3 is made up of 15 amino acids. With 6 bases removed from V and 8 bases from J, the gap between germline ends came to 20 bases. The CDR3 DNA is TGTGCCAGCAGACCCGGGGGTCCGGGAATTTATGAGCAGTTCTTC. Translating it yields CASRPGGPGIYEQFF.

The table lists this clonotype with a few counts. The chain employs TRBV10-3 and TRBJ2-5; D not resolved. V lost 2 bases and J lost 4, with 5 bases in between. The CDR3 totals 12 residues. Germline assignment: CDR1 ENHRY and CDR2 SYGVKD. The CDR3 spells CAISEERETQYF. Written as DNA, the CDR3 is TGTGCCATCAGTGAGGAAAGAGAGACCCAGTACTTC.

In DNA form, the CDR3 reads TGCAGTGAGTGGGACGTACGCACAGATACGCAGTATTTT. This sequence encodes CSEWDVRTDTQYF. The rearrangement links TRBV20-1 to TRBJ2-3, with D possibly being TRBD1 or TRBD2 (5 bases each). This CDR3 contains 13 residues. The germline V gene has CDR1 DFQATT and CDR2 SNEGSKA (reference sequence). Trimming pared 7 bases from V and 1 base from J, leaving 12 bases between.

This clonotype was seen only a few times. J is TRBJ1-2 and V is TRBV30, with 7 bases aligning to TRBD1. Germline loops: CDR1 GTSNPN, CDR2 SVGIG (reference sequence). J was trimmed by 7 bases and V by 4 bases; bases with no gene match: 6. The CDR3 consists of 12 residues. The CDR3 sequence is CAWTGGRGGYTF. CDR3 sequence (DNA): TGTGCCTGGACAGGGGGACGAGGTGGCTACACCTTC.

In this sample, this clonotype turned up many times. V usage is TRBV29-1 and J usage is TRBJ2-3; TRBD1 might be the D (6 bases). The CDR3 loop spans 13 amino acids. Trimming took 5 bases from V and 7 from J, leaving 16 bases between them. Germline lookup yields CDR1 SQVTM and CDR2 ANQGSEA. CDR3 coding DNA: TGCAGCGTTTCGGTCCGGGACAAAAATACGCAGTATTTT. Amino acids: CSVSVRDKNTQYF.

The rearrangement uses TRBV4-1 and TRBJ1-2; 10 positions match TRBD1. With V trimmed by 4 bases and J by 6 bases, 11 bases remained unmatched. The germline V gene encodes CDR1 MGHRA and CDR2 YSYEKL. The CDR3 is 16 amino acids. In DNA form, the CDR3 reads TGCGCCAGCAGCCTCATCCTGACAGGGGGCGCAAATGGCTACACCTTC. Its translation is CASSLILTGGANGYTF.

The chain links TRBV28 to TRBJ2-1; weak D call: TRBD2 (6 bases). Deletions cut 6 bases from V and 10 bases from J, with 22 bases between. This CDR3 is 15 amino acids long. The germline V gene has CDR1 MDHEN and CDR2 SYDVKM. The CDR3 nucleotides are TGTGCCAGCAGCTCCTACACGGGGAGGACGGGGGAGCAGTTCTTC. This encodes CASSSYTGRTGEQFF.

The chain couples TRBV20-1 to TRBJ2-1, with 8 bases fitting TRBD2. Germline lookup yields CDR1 DFQATT and CDR2 SNEGSKA (reference sequence). The CDR3 sequence is 16 residues long. V gave up 6 bases and J gave up 3 bases; unmatched junction bases: 13. DNA for the CDR3: TGCAGTGCCCAGACGGGTAGCGGGGCCATCTACAATGAGCAGTTCTTC. It is translated as CSAQTGSGAIYNEQFF.

A word on this clonotype: Mismatch with germline at one junction end may stem from a read error. The chain employs TRBV27 and TRBJ2-6, with D perhaps matching TRBD2 (6 bases). The CDR3 contains 15 residues. Germline V gene sequence: CDR1 MNHEY, CDR2 SMNVEV (reference sequence). CDR3 coding DNA: TGTGCCAGCAGTGGAGGGAATTCTGGGGCCAACGCCCTGACTTTC. Translating gives CASSGGNSGANALTF.

This clonotype was counted only a few times. V usage is TRBV5-5 and J usage is TRBJ1-5, with D perhaps TRBD1 (5 bases). V gave up 0 bases and J gave up 5 bases, with 9 bases separating them. Germline assignment: CDR1 SGHKS and CDR2 YYEKEE (reference sequence). CDR3 length: 14 residues. CDR3: CASSLDPRDQPQHF. CDR3 in DNA: TGTGCCAGCAGCTTGGACCCCAGGGATCAGCCCCAGCATTTT.

The genes are TRBV28 and TRBJ2-7; D ambiguous. V was cut by 6 bases and J by 0 bases, with 12 bases left in between. This CDR3 contains 14 residues. Germline CDR1 and CDR2: MDHEN and SYDVKM. The CDR3 DNA sequence: TGTGCCAGCAGCGGTTCAGCTAGCTCCTACGAGCAGTACTTC. Translated: CASSGSASSYEQYF.

The table lists this clonotype with a few counts. The chain has TRBV12-3 or TRBV12-4 and TRBJ2-1; the match to TRBD2 covers 7 bases. V lost 7 bases and J lost 4; bases outside the gene matches: 7. CDR3 length: 14 amino acids. CDR3 DNA sequence: TGTGCCAGCACGGGGCGGGAGAGATACAATGAGCAGTTCTTC. Protein product: CASTGRERYNEQFF.

The chain links TRBV30 to TRBJ2-7; TRBD2 matches at 9 bases. The J call may be faulty, since TRBJ2-5 better matches the DNA end. The CDR3 runs 13 residues. Germline CDR1 reads GTSNPN; CDR2 reads SVGIG (reference sequence). CDR3 amino acids: CAWSVELAGTQYF. Written as DNA, the CDR3 is TGTGCCTGGAGTGTCGAACTAGCGGGGACCCAGTACTTC.

This clonotype was counted between two and nine times. CDR3 sequence (DNA): TGTGCCAGCAGTTTCTTAGGGACAGAGAACACTGAAGCTTTCTTT. Translated, it gives CASSFLGTENTEAFF. This chain connects TRBV28 to TRBJ1-1, with TRBD1 identical over 7 bases. The CDR3 runs to 15 residues. The J segment lost 1 base and the V segment lost 3 bases, leaving 5 bases of the junction unmatched. The germline gives CDR1 MDHEN, CDR2 SYDVKM.

This clonotype was observed once. V usage is TRBV4-2 and J usage is TRBJ2-1; the match to TRBD2 covers 10 bases. The germline V gene encodes CDR1 LGHNA and CDR2 YNFKEQ. The CDR3 sequence is 16 residues long. Trimming cost V 0 bases and J 8 bases; bases outside gene matches: 7. This CDR3 reads CASSQDWIAGGDEQFF. The CDR3 coding sequence is TGTGCCAGCAGCCAAGATTGGATAGCGGGGGGCGATGAGCAGTTCTTC.

This clonotype came up a few times. The chain couples TRBV7-3 to TRBJ2-1; D is unresolved. Looked up from germline, CDR1 is SGHTA and CDR2 is FQGTGA. The V gene lost 0 bases and the J gene lost 10 bases, with 10 bases spanning the gap. The CDR3 has 13 amino acids. CDR3 protein: CASSLTGPSEQFF. CDR3 bases: TGTGCCAGCAGCTTAACAGGTCCGAGCGAGCAGTTCTTC.

Points on this clonotype: Since the CDR3 does not end with the conserved phenylalanine or tryptophan, this likely comes from a read error. CDR3 sequence (DNA): TGTGCCAGCAGCCAAGACTTACGGGGCTACACCTTA. Translation: CASSQDLRGYTL. The chain uses TRBV14 and TRBJ1-2; D is unresolved. The CDR3 runs to 12 residues. V was trimmed by 0 bases and J by 8 bases, leaving 7 bases between them. Germline lookup yields CDR1 SGHDN and CDR2 FVKESK.

Regarding this clonotype: Since a much larger clone is just one base distant, this may be a read error. This chain links TRBV29-1 with TRBJ2-5; TRBD1 or TRBD2 may be the D gene (5 bases each). Germline V gives CDR1 SQVTM, CDR2 ANQGSEA. This CDR3 region has 13 residues. Trimming took 7 bases from V and 4 from J, leaving 16 bases between them. The CDR3 DNA follows: TGCAGCGCCCGACATCCGGGGCGAGAGACCCAGTACTTC. Its translation: CSARHPGRETQYF.

The CDR3 region has the DNA TGCGCCAGCAGCTTTCTTACAGGAGGGACTGAAGCTTTCTTT. Its translation is CASSFLTGGTEAFF. This chain connects TRBV5-1 to TRBJ1-1; D may be TRBD1 (5 bases). This CDR3 has 14 amino acids. The V gene's germline CDR1 is SGHRS and CDR2 YFSETQ. V was pared by 2 bases and J by 5 bases, with 13 bases between.

This clonotype was observed at least ten times. The chain is built from TRBV6-6 and TRBJ2-6; D gene ambiguous. Trimming took 3 bases from V and 0 from J, leaving 6 bases between them. Germline V gene sequence: CDR1 MNHNY, CDR2 SVGAGI (reference sequence). CDR3 length: 15 residues. The CDR3 reads CASSYWDSGANVLTF. The CDR3 nucleotides are TGTGCCAGCAGTTATTGGGACTCTGGGGCCAACGTCCTGACTTTC.

Note on this clonotype: Germline and junction disagree at one end, which may indicate a read error. V gene TRBV28 combines with J gene TRBJ2-7, with D maybe TRBD2 (5 bases). There are 16 residues in the CDR3. Germline loops: CDR1 MDHEN, CDR2 SYDVKM. Here the CDR3 reads CASSPRRGGGSFEQYF. DNA for the CDR3: TGTGCCAGCAGCCCTCGCCGGGGTGGTGGGTCCTTCGAGCAGTACTTC.

This clonotype was detected a few times. This chain joins TRBV20-1 and TRBJ2-4; perhaps TRBD2 as D (6 bases). Germline V CDR1 and CDR2: DFQATT, SNEGSKA (reference sequence). V was pared by 6 bases and J by 3 bases, with 12 bases between. There are 13 residues in the CDR3. The CDR3 DNA sequence: TGCAGTGCCCTCCCGGGGGACAAAAACATTCAGTACTTC. It encodes CSALPGDKNIQYF.

This clonotype was recorded a few times. The chain combines TRBV2 with TRBJ2-7; the match to TRBD2 covers 10 bases. Looked up from germline, CDR1 is SNHLY and CDR2 is FYNNEI. V lost 7 bases, J lost 5 bases, and 23 bases stayed unmatched. CDR3 length: 19 amino acids. The CDR3, as DNA: TGTGCCAGCATCGGTAGTCTAGCGGGAGTGCTTGCACGTAGCCACGAGCAGTACTTC. Residues: CASIGSLAGVLARSHEQYF.